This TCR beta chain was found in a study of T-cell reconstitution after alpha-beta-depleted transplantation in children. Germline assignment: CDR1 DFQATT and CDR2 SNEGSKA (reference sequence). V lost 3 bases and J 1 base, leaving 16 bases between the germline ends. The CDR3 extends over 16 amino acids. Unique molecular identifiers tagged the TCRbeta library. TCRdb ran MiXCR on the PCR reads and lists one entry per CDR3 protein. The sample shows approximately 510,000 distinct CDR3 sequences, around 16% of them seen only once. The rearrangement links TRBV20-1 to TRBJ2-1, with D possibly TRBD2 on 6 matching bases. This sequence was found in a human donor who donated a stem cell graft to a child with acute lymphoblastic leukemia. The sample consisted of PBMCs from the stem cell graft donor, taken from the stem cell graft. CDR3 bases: TGCAGTGCTAGGTCTCTTAGCGGATCATCCTACAATGAGCAGTTCTTC. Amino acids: CSARSLSGSSYNEQFF.